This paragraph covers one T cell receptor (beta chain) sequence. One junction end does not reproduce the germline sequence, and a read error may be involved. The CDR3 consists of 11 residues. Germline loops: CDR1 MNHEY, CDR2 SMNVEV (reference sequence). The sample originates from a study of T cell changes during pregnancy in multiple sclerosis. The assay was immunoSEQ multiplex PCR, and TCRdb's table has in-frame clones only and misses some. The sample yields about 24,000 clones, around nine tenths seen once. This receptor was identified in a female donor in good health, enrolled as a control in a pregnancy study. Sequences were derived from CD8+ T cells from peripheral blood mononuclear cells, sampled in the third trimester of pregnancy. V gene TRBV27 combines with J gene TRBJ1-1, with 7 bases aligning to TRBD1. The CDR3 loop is CASSLGGQRYF. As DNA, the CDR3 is TGTGCCAGCAGTTTGGGGGGACAGCGCTACTTT.